This TCR beta chain emerged from a study of blood T cell repertoires in COVID-19. Sequencing was performed with immunoSEQ multiplex PCR; in TCRdb, only in-frame clones are kept and a portion is missing. The sample consists of around 700,000 clones, 75% to 90% of them appearing once. This CDR3 has 14 residues. Trimming cost V 3 bases and J 2 bases, with 10 bases left between them. The V gene's germline CDR1 is MNHEY and CDR2 SVGAGI. This receptor was obtained from a woman aged 18-29 years with acute or convalescent COVID-19. The sample was peripheral blood. This chain links TRBV6-5 with TRBJ1-2; possibly TRBD1 for D (5 bases). The CDR3 bases are TGTGCCAGCAGTTATCAGGGATCCAACTATGGCTACACCTTC. Protein: CASSYQGSNYGYTF.